Listed below are T cell receptor beta chains from one sample, sequenced in a study of control samples from healthy donors and cancer patients. Data came from immunoSEQ multiplex PCR; TCRdb stores just in-frame clones and leaves some out. Of roughly 88,000 clones in the sample, about nine tenths were seen once. Material for sequencing was blood. The origin of the receptors is a woman in her thirties in good health. Both conserved end residues are part of each CDR3. A D gene is named only where the DNA matches it firmly. Some rows have no size entry. The others give once, few or many, or a class for an expanded clone.

size	V	D	J	DNA	CDR3
-	TRBV5-1	TRBD1	TRBJ2-7	TGCGCCAGCAGAAGGTTAGGACAGGGAGAATACGAGCAGTACTTC	CASRRLGQGEYEQYF
-	TRBV18	-	TRBJ1-5	TGTGCCAGCTCACCACCGCGTGGGAGCAATCAGCCCCAGCATTTT	CASSPPRGSNQPQHF
-	TRBV19	-	TRBJ1-3	TGTGCCAGTAGTTCCAACTCTGGAAACACCATATATTTT	CASSSNSGNTIYF
-	TRBV3-1/TRBV3-2	-	TRBJ1-6	TGTGCCAGCAGCCCCCAGGGCACACCTAATTCACCCCTCCACTTT	CASSPQGTPNSPLHF
-	TRBV7-9	TRBD1	TRBJ1-2	TGTGCCAGCAGCTTCCGGGACAGGTCGCCTTTCTATGGCTACACCTTC	CASSFRDRSPFYGYTF
-	TRBV9	-	TRBJ1-3	TGTGCCAGCAGCGTAGCCCGCACCGGAAACACCATATATTTT	CASSVARTGNTIYF
-	TRBV29-1	TRBD1	TRBJ1-5	TGCAGCGTGGGGACAGGGACGAATCAGCCCCAGCATTTT	CSVGTGTNQPQHF
-	TRBV5-1	-	TRBJ2-5	TGCGCCAGCAGCTTGGAACGGACCCAGTACTTC	CASSLERTQYF
-	TRBV12-5	-	TRBJ2-3	TGTGCTAGTGCCCTCTTGAGGGGAAGCACAGATACGCAGTATTTT	CASALLRGSTDTQYF
-	TRBV9	TRBD2	TRBJ2-1	TGTGCCAGCAGCGACCAGCGGGGGGGCTACAATGAGCAGTTCTTC	CASSDQRGGYNEQFF
-	TRBV5-6	TRBD1	TRBJ1-4	TGTGCCAGCAGCTTACGGGACAGTAATGAAAAACTGTTTTTT	CASSLRDSNEKLFF
-	TRBV18	-	TRBJ1-2	TGTGCCAGCTCACGGCCGGGAGGCCGCGCGGGGAGCACCTTC	CASSRPGGRAGSTF
once	TRBV9	-	TRBJ2-2	TGTGCCAGCAGCGGGCTACAGAGCACCGGGGAGCTGTTTTTT	CASSGLQSTGELFF
-	TRBV3-1/TRBV3-2	-	TRBJ1-2	TGTGCCAGCAGCCCCTCCCGGACCGTCTATGGCTACACCTTC	CASSPSRTVYGYTF
-	TRBV18	-	TRBJ1-2	TGTGCCAGCTCACCCGACAGAGACTATGGCTACACCTTC	CASSPDRDYGYTF
-	TRBV10-2	-	TRBJ2-7	TGCGCCAGCAGTGAGACCCTCTATCAGTACTTC	CASSETLYQYF
-	TRBV5-1	TRBD2	TRBJ2-7	TGCGCCAGCAGCCACCCGACTACTAGCGGGAGCTCCTACGAGCAGTACTTC	CASSHPTTSGSSYEQYF
-	TRBV6-5	-	TRBJ2-7	TGTGCCAGCAGTTACTCGGGCGGGTGGAGCGAGCAGTACTTC	CASSYSGGWSEQYF
-	TRBV19	-	TRBJ1-2	TGTGCCAGTAGGGTAAACGACAGGCCCTATGGCTACACCTTC	CASRVNDRPYGYTF
-	TRBV5-1	TRBD2	TRBJ2-6	TGCGCCAGCAGCAGACCCGGGACTAGCGGGAGGGCCCTCCCTGGGGCCAACGTCCTGACTTTC	CASSRPGTSGRALPGANVLTF
once	TRBV7-8	TRBD2	TRBJ2-5	TGTGCCAGCAGCTTGGGACTAGCGGAGTCAAAAGGGACCCAGTACTTC	CASSLGLAESKGTQYF
-	TRBV6-5	-	TRBJ1-5	TGTGCCAGCAGGGGAAACGTCAGGGAGCAGCCCCAGCATTTT	CASRGNVREQPQHF
-	TRBV7-8	-	TRBJ1-1	TGTGCCAGCCTCTGGGGGGCGGCCCTGAACACTGAAGCTTTCTTT	CASLWGAALNTEAFF
-	TRBV19	TRBD1	TRBJ2-6	TGTGCCAGTATGCCCTGGGACAGGGCAGTAGCAGGCTCTGGGGCCAACGTCCTGACTTTC	CASMPWDRAVAGSGANVLTF
-	TRBV19	-	TRBJ2-5	TGTGCCAGTAGTTATTCGACAGTTTCCCAAGAGACCCAGTACTTC	CASSYSTVSQETQYF
-	TRBV28	-	TRBJ1-2	TGTGCCTACCGGGACGGACTTAACTATGGCTACACCTTC	CAYRDGLNYGYTF
-	TRBV6-5	-	TRBJ2-3	TGTGCCAGCAGTCAACAGGTCTCCACAGATACGCAGTATTTT	CASSQQVSTDTQYF
-	TRBV28	TRBD1	TRBJ2-3	TGTGCCAGCACCCGGGACAGGTATAGGTATACAGATACGCAGTATTTT	CASTRDRYRYTDTQYF
-	TRBV7-3	TRBD2	TRBJ2-3	TGTGCCAGCAGCCCGGGACTAGCGGGGGGGCGTACAGATACGCAGTATTTT	CASSPGLAGGRTDTQYF
-	TRBV5-1	TRBD1	TRBJ2-3	TGCGCCAGCAGCTTGGGGGGGACAGGGGTCCCAGATACGCAGTATTTT	CASSLGGTGVPDTQYF
-	TRBV5-6	-	TRBJ1-3	TGTGCCAGCAGCTTGAGCACATCAAACACCATATATTTT	CASSLSTSNTIYF